Listed here are 26 T cell receptor beta chains from one sample, sequenced in a study of cytomegalovirus exposure and HLA in healthy donors. Clones were sequenced by immunoSEQ multiplex PCR, and TCRdb holds only the in-frame ones, with some missing. The sample comprises 150,000 to 200,000 clones, almost 85% of which are singletons, and 10% rests with the top ten. Input material: PBMCs. The source is a man aged 25-45 years in good health and CMV-seropositive.

J is TRBJ1-6 and V is TRBV10-2; no clear D gene. Trimming took off 0 bases at V and 10 bases at J, with 10 bases between the two ends. The CDR3 is made up of 14 amino acids. CDR1 is WSHSY and CDR2 is SAAADI in the germline V gene. The CDR3 DNA sequence: TGCGCCAGCAGTGAGTCAGGCGGAGAATCACCCCTCCACTTT. This sequence encodes CASSESGGESPLHF.

The chain carries TRBV28 and TRBJ1-2; maybe TRBD1 (6 bases). The length of the CDR3 is 13 residues. Per germline, CDR1 MDHEN and CDR2 SYDVKM. The V and J ends lost 6 bases and 8 bases respectively, with 16 bases between them. CDR3 sequence: CASRGEARGGYTF. Written as DNA, the CDR3 is TGTGCCAGCAGGGGCGAGGCGAGGGGGGGCTACACCTTC.

The chain is built from TRBV9 and TRBJ2-2, with D perhaps matching TRBD2 (6 bases). Germline values: CDR1 SGDLS, CDR2 YYNGEE. The CDR3 has 16 residues. The ends were cut back, 5 bases at V and 7 bases at J, with 21 bases in the middle. Here the CDR3 reads CASSLYRERVSGELFF. CDR3 sequence (DNA): TGTGCCAGCAGTCTTTATCGGGAGCGAGTGAGCGGGGAGCTGTTTTTT.

In regard to this clone: One end of the junction varies from germline; a read error may be responsible. The chain links TRBV6-5 to TRBJ2-7; TRBD1 matches at 8 bases. The germline V gene encodes CDR1 MNHEY and CDR2 SVGAGI. This CDR3 is built from 15 residues. The DNA for the CDR3 is TGTGCCAGCAGCTACTCCAGGGCAGGGGGCAACGAGCAGTACTTC. It translates to CASSYSRAGGNEQYF.

This chain connects TRBV4-2 to TRBJ1-2, with 9 bases lining up with TRBD1. V lost 0 bases and J lost 6; bases outside the gene matches: 5. The CDR3 consists of 15 residues. Germline-derived CDR1 and CDR2 are LGHNA and YNFKEQ. CDR3 DNA: TGTGCCAGCAGCCAAGAATCGACAGGGGGGAATGGCTACACCTTC. Translation gives CASSQESTGGNGYTF.

The rearrangement links TRBV18 to TRBJ2-2; no clear D gene. Trimming took off 4 bases at V and 0 bases at J, with 12 bases between the two ends. The CDR3 runs 16 residues. The germline gives CDR1 KGHSH, CDR2 LQKENI. CDR3 in DNA: TGTGCCAGCTCACTCCTATCCTTAGCGAACACCGGGGAGCTGTTTTTT. Protein product: CASSLLSLANTGELFF.

A few counts support this clone. V usage is TRBV6-4 and J usage is TRBJ1-2; 8 nucleotides match TRBD1. This CDR3 region has 15 residues. The germline gives CDR1 MRHNA, CDR2 SNTAGT. V lost 6 bases, J lost 2 bases, and 8 bases stayed unmatched. CDR3 amino acids: CASRRTGQDNYGYTF. In DNA, the CDR3 is TGTGCCAGCAGGAGAACGGGACAGGACAACTATGGCTACACCTTC.

This chain connects TRBV5-1 to TRBJ1-1; TRBD1 aligns across 8 bases. J gave up 7 bases and V 2 bases, and 4 bases lay outside the gene matches. The CDR3 totals 13 residues. The germline V gene encodes CDR1 SGHRS and CDR2 YFSETQ. The CDR3 reads CASSFHRGDEAFF. CDR3 DNA: TGCGCCAGCAGCTTCCACAGGGGGGATGAAGCTTTCTTT. Full variable domain (missing parts from reference TRBV5-1 and TRBJ1-1): KAGVTQTPRYLIKTRGQQVTLSCSPISGHRSVSWYQQTPGQGLQFLFEYFSETQRNKGNFPGRFSGRQFSNSRSEMNVSTLELGDSALYLCASSFHRGDEAFFGQGTRLTVV.

The chain links TRBV11-3 to TRBJ2-1; tentative D call: TRBD2 (5 bases). This CDR3 contains 13 residues. The germline gives CDR1 SGHNT, CDR2 YENEEA. Between the trimmed V and J ends, which lost 5 bases and 8 bases, there was a span of 13 bases. The CDR3 reads CASSLLGVYEQFF. The CDR3, as DNA: TGTGCCAGCAGCCTGCTCGGGGTATATGAGCAGTTCTTC. The full variable domain, with the rest looked up from reference TRBV11-3 and TRBJ2-1, is EAGVVQSPRYKIIEKKQPVAFWCNPISGHNTLYWYLQNLGQGPELLIRYENEEAVDDSQLPKDRFSAERLKGVDSTLKIQPAELGDSAVYLCASSLLGVYEQFFGPGTRLTVL.

The J gene is TRBJ2-5, the V gene TRBV30; D is undetermined. Gene TRBJ2-7 matches the end of the DNA better, so the J call may be wrong. The germline gives CDR1 GTSNPN, CDR2 SVGIG (reference sequence). The CDR3 consists of 15 residues. The CDR3, as DNA: TGTGCCTGGAGTAGCGAGAAAAGTCTCTCCTACGAGCAGTACTTC. The encoded protein is CAWSSEKSLSYEQYF.

The chain recombines TRBV6-5 with TRBJ1-4; D is undetermined. The CDR3 sequence is 14 residues long. Trimming removed 8 bases at V and 8 bases at J, with 18 bases between. Germline CDR1 is MNHEY and CDR2 is SVGAGI. In DNA, the CDR3 is TGTGCCAGCTCCCGCGGTGGGTGGAACGAAAAACTGTTTTTT. Encoded protein: CASSRGGWNEKLFF.

The rearrangement uses TRBV12-5 and TRBJ2-5, with D maybe TRBD2 (6 bases). V dropped 4 bases and J dropped 4 bases, with 13 bases sitting between them. The CDR3 contains 14 residues. Germline V gene sequence: CDR1 LGHNT, CDR2 FRNRAP. This CDR3 is CASGSGSVGETQYF. CDR3 bases: TGTGCTAGTGGTTCCGGGAGCGTAGGAGAGACCCAGTACTTC.

The chain combines TRBV6-6 with TRBJ1-1; a weak D match, TRBD1 (5 bases). The length of the CDR3 is 13 residues. The V gene lost 2 bases and the J gene lost 6 bases, with 10 bases spanning the gap. Germline lookup yields CDR1 MNHNY and CDR2 SVGAGI (reference sequence). The CDR3 DNA follows: TGTGCCAGCAGTTACGGGGGGAGGGCTGAAGCTTTCTTT. This sequence encodes CASSYGGRAEAFF.

The chain couples TRBV6-5 to TRBJ2-5; no clear D. This CDR3 spans 14 amino acids. V lost 3 bases to trimming and J lost 0 bases, with 8 bases between them. Germline V gives CDR1 MNHEY, CDR2 SVGAGI. The CDR3 nucleotides read TGTGCCAGCAGTTATTCCCGTGACCAAGAGACCCAGTACTTC. This translates into CASSYSRDQETQYF.

The rearrangement uses TRBV6-4 and TRBJ2-3; 11 bases are shared with TRBD2. The CDR3 runs to 15 residues. The V gene end was trimmed by 3 bases and the J gene end by 5 bases; junction bases not matched to a gene: 4. CDR1 is MRHNA, CDR2 SNTAGT, per germline. CDR3 nucleotides: TGTGCCAGCAGTGATAGCGGGGGGGCAGAAGATACGCAGTATTTT. Translation: CASSDSGGAEDTQYF.

The chain couples TRBV30 to TRBJ1-6, with D unresolved. V was pared by 5 bases and J by 5 bases, with 19 bases between. The CDR3 is made up of 16 amino acids. Germline CDR1 and CDR2: GTSNPN and SVGIG (reference sequence). This chain's CDR3 is CAWVAGSLYNNSPLHF. The CDR3 bases are TGTGCCTGGGTGGCGGGGTCATTATACAATAATTCACCCCTCCACTTT.

CDR3 DNA: TGTGCCAGCAGCGAGGGACAGGGGGCCGACACCGGGGAGCTGTTTTTT. Protein: CASSEGQGADTGELFF. J is TRBJ2-2 and V is TRBV9, with 12 bases aligning to TRBD1. Germline values: CDR1 SGDLS, CDR2 YYNGEE. CDR3 size: 16 residues. V lost 3 bases and J lost 3; bases outside the gene matches: 3.

V gene TRBV5-6 combines with J gene TRBJ1-5; possible D gene TRBD1, 5 bases. The V end lost 2 bases, the J end lost 5 bases, and 5 bases lay between the germline ends. This CDR3 is 12 amino acids long. Germline V lookup: CDR1 SGHDT, CDR2 YYEEEE. The CDR3 coding sequence is TGTGCCAGCAGCTTACAGGATCAGCCCCAGCATTTT. The encoded protein is CASSLQDQPQHF.

This clone has a handful of counts. This rearrangement joins TRBV19 to TRBJ1-6, with D perhaps TRBD1 (5 bases). The germline CDR1 and CDR2 sequences are LNHDA and SQIVND (reference sequence). Deletions cut 6 bases from V and 6 bases from J, with 18 bases between. The CDR3 has 16 residues. The CDR3 reads CASSQGRGLTNSPLHF. In DNA form, the CDR3 reads TGTGCCAGTAGCCAGGGTCGGGGGTTAACTAATTCACCCCTCCACTTT.

This chain uses TRBV7-6 with TRBJ2-7, with D maybe TRBD1 (5 bases). Germline V gene lookup returns CDR1 SGHVS and CDR2 FNYEAQ. This CDR3 spans 13 amino acids. V lost 0 bases, J lost 7 bases, and 10 bases lay in between. The CDR3 region is CASSLAQGREQYF. As DNA, the CDR3 is TGTGCCAGCAGCTTAGCGCAGGGTCGGGAGCAGTACTTC.

V usage is TRBV5-4 and J usage is TRBJ1-2, with D hard to call. V was shortened by 3 bases and J by 9 bases, with 21 bases between the two germline ends. The CDR3 length is 15 residues. Germline V gives CDR1 SGHNT, CDR2 YYREEE (reference sequence). The CDR3 loop reads CASSSGYRATGSYTF. In DNA form, the CDR3 reads TGTGCCAGCAGCTCGGGATACCGGGCCACCGGCAGCTACACCTTC.

The chain uses TRBV5-6 and TRBJ2-3; 13 positions match TRBD2. V trimming: 3 bases; J trimming: 9 bases; junction bases outside the gene matches: 4. The CDR3 spans 14 residues. Germline assignment: CDR1 SGHDT and CDR2 YYEEEE. The CDR3, as DNA: TGTGCCAGCAGCTCGGGACTAGCGGGAACCACGCAGTATTTT. This translates into CASSSGLAGTTQYF.

This rearrangement joins TRBV19 to TRBJ2-1; D gene unclear. Germline V CDR1 and CDR2: LNHDA, SQIVND (reference sequence). V lost 4 bases, J lost 0 bases, and 7 bases lay in between. This CDR3 is built from 14 residues. As DNA, the CDR3 is TGTGCCAGTAGTAGCGCAAGCTCCTACAATGAGCAGTTCTTC. This translates into CASSSASSYNEQFF.

The table lists this clone with a few counts. This chain joins TRBV19 and TRBJ1-5; D gene unclear. Trimming pared 5 bases from V and 2 bases from J, leaving 7 bases between. CDR3 length equals 13 residues. Germline loops: CDR1 LNHDA, CDR2 SQIVND (reference sequence). CDR3 in DNA: TGTGCCAGTAGTTTTACAGGCAATCAGCCCCAGCATTTT. The encoded protein is CASSFTGNQPQHF.

This clone has more than one count but fewer than ten. The V call is TRBV11-1, the J call TRBJ1-6, with D perhaps matching TRBD1 (6 bases). The germline V and J ends were trimmed by 2 bases and 7 bases, with 9 bases remaining between them. Germline CDR1 and CDR2: SGHAT and FQDESV (reference sequence). This CDR3 spans 14 amino acids. This chain's CDR3 is CASSLTGNNSPLHF. The DNA of the CDR3 is TGTGCCAGCAGCTTAACAGGGAACAATTCACCCCTCCACTTT.

The V gene is TRBV29-1, the J gene TRBJ2-3; D might be TRBD2 (6 bases). From germline, CDR1 is SQVTM and CDR2 ANQGSEA. The V and J ends lost 3 bases and 2 bases respectively, with 24 bases between them. The CDR3 is made up of 18 amino acids. The CDR3 spells CSVEPDGAGRLFTDTQYF. The CDR3 DNA sequence: TGCAGCGTTGAGCCTGATGGGGCGGGGAGGCTCTTCACAGATACGCAGTATTTT.